The 17 T cell receptor beta chains below all came from one sample that was sequenced in a study of tumor-infiltrating lymphocytes in primary liver carcinoma. The template, about 500 ng total RNA, yielded TCR beta cDNA made with a constant-region primer. ARM-PCR was slightly modified, and three nested multiplex PCR rounds with it gave rise to the TCR beta libraries. With TRBV1-TRBV30 forward primers and a C-beta reverse primer, the first two PCR rounds were run for approximately 10 cycles each. TCRdb independently ran MiXCR on the multiplex PCR reads; one entry per CDR3 protein. The data contain about 120,000 distinct CDR3 sequences, under 70% of them seen just once; the ten biggest clones take up over 6.5%. The tissue used was unsorted bulk material of about 19-34 mg. RNA and DNA were co-extracted from it with the AllPrep DNA/RNA mini kit. The sequenced sample consisted of tumor-adjacent normal liver tissue. Receptor source: a woman in her sixties or seventies with primary liver carcinoma and hepatitis B virus infection.

This clonotype rates as medium-sized (0.01 to 0.1%). This rearrangement joins TRBV11-2 to TRBJ2-2; D is unresolved. This CDR3 contains 15 residues. Looked up from germline, CDR1 is SGHAT and CDR2 is FQNNGV. Trimming took off 4 bases at V and 1 base at J, with 10 bases between the two ends. The CDR3 coding sequence is TGTGCCAGCAGCTCTAAAAACTTGAACACCGGGGAGCTGTTTTTT. Translation: CASSSKNLNTGELFF.

This clonotype appeared many times. The chain links TRBV7-9 to TRBJ2-3; a weak D match, TRBD1 (6 bases). The ends were cut back, 5 bases at V and 2 bases at J, with 17 bases in the middle. The CDR3 is made up of 16 amino acids. Per the germline V gene, CDR1 is SEHNR and CDR2 is FQNEAQ (reference sequence). CDR3 DNA: TGTGCCAGCAGCCCCCCCCCAGGGGAGTCCACAGATACGCAGTATTTT. Residues: CASSPPPGESTDTQYF.

Note on this clonotype: One junction end does not reproduce the germline sequence, and a read error may be involved. J is TRBJ2-3 and V is TRBV6-1, with TRBD1 matching over 9 bases. The length of the CDR3 is 18 residues. The V gene's germline CDR1 is MNHNS and CDR2 SASEGT. The CDR3 reads CASSDLHATGGAQDTQYF. Written as DNA, the CDR3 is TGTGCCAGCAGTGACCTCCATGCGACAGGGGGGGCTCAAGATACACAGTATTTT.

Notes on this clonotype: Since no conserved phenylalanine or tryptophan closes the CDR3, a read error is the likely cause. The DNA is left out, because the CDR3 cannot be placed on it with certainty; the CDR3 is given as TCRdb lists it. V is TRBV11-2 and J is TRBJ2-2. The CDR3 adds up to 15 amino acids, both ends counted. Germline V lookup: CDR1 SGHAT, CDR2 FQNNGV. The CDR3 reads CASSVENWNTGELFV.

Worth noting for this clonotype: One end of the junction does not line up with germline, which may come from a read error. This chain links TRBV5-1 with TRBJ2-7, with D hard to call. Germline CDR1 is SGHRS and CDR2 is YFSETQ. This CDR3 has 14 residues. DNA of the CDR3: TGCGCCAGCAGCTTGTTATCAGAAGGCTACGAGCAGCACTTT. Residues: CASSLLSEGYEQHF.

This clonotype was seen repeatedly, ten times or more. V is TRBV28 and J is TRBJ1-1; TRBD1 matches 8 bases. V lost 5 bases and J lost 7; bases outside the gene matches: 9. The CDR3 is 14 amino acids. Germline CDR1 MDHEN, CDR2 SYDVKM. The CDR3: CASSHYQGAGEAFF. The CDR3 DNA reads as TGTGCCAGCAGTCACTACCAGGGGGCCGGTGAAGCTTTCTTT.

With respect to this clonotype: One end of the junction does not line up with germline, which may come from a read error. V usage is TRBV6-1 and J usage is TRBJ1-1, with D uncertain. This CDR3 has 14 amino acids. From germline, CDR1 is MNHNS and CDR2 SASEGT. The CDR3 sequence: CASSEFYMNTEASF. CDR3 in DNA: TGTGCCAGCAGTGAATTCTACATGAACACTGAAGCTTCTTTT.

As for this clonotype: At one of its ends the junction is not consistent with the germline gene, which may arise from a read error. This sequence joins TRBV7-8 and TRBJ1-1; TRBD1 agrees at 8 bases. This CDR3 has 14 amino acids. From germline, CDR1 is SGHVS and CDR2 FQNEAQ. The CDR3 spells CASNFQGAGTVAFF. DNA for the CDR3: TGTGCCAGCAACTTCCAGGGGGCAGGCACTGTAGCTTTCTTT.

This clonotype was counted a few times. This sequence may be a read error, since a much larger clone differs from it by one base. The genes are TRBV30 and TRBJ2-5; 10 bases fit TRBD2. Per the germline V gene, CDR1 is GTSNPN and CDR2 is SVGIG (reference sequence). The CDR3 covers 15 residues. V lost 3 bases, J lost 5 bases, and 9 bases stayed unmatched. The CDR3 region is CAWRIPSGSCETQYF. The CDR3 DNA is TGTGCCTGGAGGATTCCTAGCGGGAGCTGCGAGACCCAGTACTTC.

Concerning this clonotype itself: A read error may be the cause here, since a much bigger clone is one base away. This chain connects TRBV7-9 to TRBJ2-1, with 7 bases lining up with TRBD2. CDR1 is SEHNR and CDR2 is FQNEAQ in the germline V gene (reference sequence). The J segment lost 7 bases and the V segment lost 5 bases, leaving 11 bases of the junction unmatched. The CDR3 contains 15 residues. CDR3 bases: TGTGCCAGCAGCCAGACTAGCTATTTTGATAATGAGCAGTTCTTC. Its protein product is CASSQTSYFDNEQFF.

V is TRBV10-3 and J is TRBJ2-1, with D possibly TRBD2 on 5 matching bases. The CDR3 is 13 residues long. Looked up from germline, CDR1 is ENHRY and CDR2 is SYGVKD. DNA for the CDR3: TGTGCTACCAGTGACCATGAGGGTGGCGGGCAGTTCTTC. This sequence encodes CATSDHEGGGQFF.

In the case of this clonotype: The CDR3 end shows no conserved phenylalanine or tryptophan, and so a read error is likely. The J gene is TRBJ1-1, the V gene TRBV19, with TRBD1 as a possible D gene (5 bases). There are 15 residues in the CDR3. V lost 6 bases and J 10 bases, leaving 24 bases between the germline ends. From germline, CDR1 is LNHDA and CDR2 SQIVND (reference sequence). The CDR3 coding sequence is TGTGCCAGTAGAGATTCCGGGACTACCCTTATCGGAGCTTTCATT. Translating it yields CASRDSGTTLIGAFI.

This clonotype was observed many times. The chain recombines TRBV7-9 with TRBJ1-3, with a tentative D call TRBD1 (6 bases). V was cut by 2 bases and J by 4 bases, with 12 bases left in between. Per germline, CDR1 SEHNR and CDR2 FQNEAQ (reference sequence). The CDR3 extends over 15 amino acids. Here the CDR3 DNA reads TGTGCCAGCAGCTTAACCGGGACACCCGGAAACACCATATATTTT. As protein: CASSLTGTPGNTIYF. The whole variable domain, filled in from reference TRBV7-9 and TRBJ1-3, reads DTGVSQNPRHKITKRGQNVTFRCDPISEHNRLYWYRQTLGQGPEFLTYFQNEAQLEKSRLLSDRFSAERPKGSFSTLEIQRTEQGDSAMYLCASSLTGTPGNTIYFGEGSWLTVV.

Concerning this clonotype: Mismatch with germline at one junction end may stem from a read error. This chain connects TRBV2 to TRBJ2-7; TRBD2 aligns across 8 bases. Germline V gene lookup returns CDR1 SNHLY and CDR2 FYNNEI. The CDR3 is 17 residues long. CDR3 in amino acids: CANSAAAGAAHAYEQYF. In DNA form, the CDR3 reads TGTGCCAACAGTGCGGCAGCGGGGGCAGCCCACGCCTACGAGCAGTACTTC. The whole variable domain, filled in from reference TRBV2 and TRBJ2-7, reads EPEVTQTPSHQVTQMGQEVILRCVPISNHLYFYWYRQILGQKVEFLVSFYNNEISEKSEIFDDQFSVERPDGSNFTLKIRSTKLEDSAMYFCANSAAAGAAHAYEQYFGPGTRLTVT.

As regards this clonotype: A junction boundary mismatches the germline segment, possibly from a read error. The CDR3 sequence: CASRLSETNTRELFF. As DNA, the CDR3 is TGTGCCAGTAGACTATCAGAGACGAACACCAGGGAGCTGTTTTTT. The chain joins TRBV6-5 to TRBJ2-2, with D possibly TRBD2 on 5 matching bases. The CDR3 contains 15 residues. CDR1 MNHEY and CDR2 SVGAGI come from the germline V gene.

This clonotype was seen more than once but under ten times. This chain links TRBV11-2 with TRBJ1-5, with D maybe TRBD1 (6 bases). V lost 1 base and J lost 4, with 17 bases in between. This CDR3 spans 17 amino acids. Germline V gives CDR1 SGHAT, CDR2 FQNNGV. CDR3 region: CASSLGPSGAGNQPQHF. In nucleotides, the CDR3 is TGTGCCAGCAGCTTAGGTCCATCGGGGGCTGGGAATCAGCCCCAGCATTTT.

The rearrangement uses TRBV11-2 and TRBJ2-1; 9 nucleotides align to TRBD2. V lost 5 bases, J lost 4 bases, and 15 bases stayed unmatched. This CDR3 has 18 residues. The germline V gene has CDR1 SGHAT and CDR2 FQNNGV. The CDR3 loop reads CASSPWLAGVGTYNEQFF. CDR3 sequence (DNA): TGTGCCAGCAGCCCTTGGTTAGCGGGAGTTGGAACTTACAATGAGCAGTTCTTC.